This T cell receptor beta chain originates from a study of beta chain features in type 1 diabetes. Study-wide results and caveats: Type 1 diabetes patients had moderately but significantly shorter TCRB CDR3s in all four CD4+ subsets.

Turning to this clone: Its antigen is unknown.

Reverse transcription of all isolated RNA meant that expressed TCRB transcripts were sequenced. There were approximately 3.5 million reads on average in the naive, central memory and regulatory T cell samples. Data came from immunoSEQ multiplex PCR; TCRdb stores just in-frame clones and leaves some out. The table shows hundreds of thousands of clones, with 9.5% to 13% occurring only once. Losses at the gene ends were 6 bases for V and 2 bases for J; bases not matched to a gene: 6. The germline CDR1 and CDR2 sequences are MDHEN and SYDVKM. The CDR3 runs 14 residues. What was sequenced was naive CD4+ T cells from blood. The sequence came from a man aged 25 to 40 with type 1 diabetes. This chain joins TRBV28 and TRBJ1-2, with 7 bases identical to TRBD1. Here the CDR3 DNA reads TGTGCCAGCAGACTTTCGACAGGGAACTATGGCTACACCTTC. This gives the protein CASRLSTGNYGYTF.